The next 12 T cell receptor beta chains were all read from a single sample in a study of regulatory T cells in long-lasting Graves disease. Sequencing libraries for TCR beta were prepared with iRepertoire HTBI primers and Arm-PCR of CDR3 regions. TCRdb reprocessed the multiplex PCR reads with MiXCR, giving one entry per CDR3 protein. The repertoire holds about 660,000 distinct CDR3 sequences, with around 30% as singletons. Time point specified: persistent/refractory GD, antithyroid drugs over 5 years with positive TRAb. Scientists built the TCR library using RNA that was extracted from PBMCs. The sample in question was peripheral blood mononuclear cells (PBMCs), obtained when the disease was refractory, from a patient treated with antithyroid drugs. The receptor set was obtained from a female donor with Graves disease.

V and J are TRBV20-1 and TRBJ2-4, with TRBD2 matching over 8 bases. CDR1 and CDR2 (germline): DFQATT, SNEGSKA (reference sequence). V was clipped by 5 bases and J by 3 bases; unmatched bases: 15. This CDR3 has 17 amino acids. This chain's CDR3 is CSAALPSGGLDKNIQYF. CDR3 DNA: TGCAGTGCTGCCCTCCCCAGCGGGGGTTTGGACAAAAACATTCAGTACTTC.

The rearrangement links TRBV6-2 or TRBV6-3 to TRBJ2-3; D is unresolved. V was clipped by 5 bases and J by 6 bases, with 21 bases between them. Germline V lookup: CDR1 MNHEY, CDR2 SVGEGT. CDR3 length equals 16 residues. DNA for the CDR3: TGTGCCAGCAGTCCTCTAGATGCCCCTCCTGTGGATACGCAGTATTTT. Its protein is CASSPLDAPPVDTQYF.

The chain uses TRBV7-3 and TRBJ1-1; D gene uncertain. The CDR3 runs to 16 residues. The V and J ends lost 0 bases and 0 bases respectively, with 11 bases between them. Germline V gene sequence: CDR1 SGHTA, CDR2 FQGTGA. The CDR3 sequence is CASSLTGSTMNTEAFF. Written as DNA, the CDR3 is TGTGCCAGCAGCTTAACGGGATCCACGATGAACACTGAAGCTTTCTTT.

This sequence joins TRBV6-4 and TRBJ2-7; D is unresolved. The V gene lost 2 bases and the J gene lost 2 bases, with 13 bases spanning the gap. The CDR3 is made up of 15 amino acids. Germline V CDR1 and CDR2: MRHNA, SNTAGT. CDR3 sequence reads: CASSDGPRQPYEQYF. The CDR3 nucleotides read TGTGCCAGCAGTGACGGCCCGAGGCAACCCTACGAGCAGTACTTC.

The rearrangement joins TRBV24-1 to TRBJ1-2; D remains unclear. This CDR3 spans 13 amino acids. Trimming left V 5 bases short and J 2 bases short, with 8 bases between. Germline lookup yields CDR1 KGHDR and CDR2 SFDVKD. This chain's CDR3 is CATSAGYNYGYTF. Here the CDR3 DNA reads TGTGCCACCAGTGCCGGGTACAACTATGGCTACACCTTC.

The chain joins TRBV7-6 to TRBJ1-4; D perhaps matches TRBD1 (5 bases). The CDR3 has 15 residues. V shed 5 bases and J shed 8 bases, with 18 bases lying between them. Looked up from germline, CDR1 is SGHVS and CDR2 is FNYEAQ. CDR3 sequence (DNA): TGTGCCAGCAGCCCATTCCGGGACCGAGGGGAAAAACTGTTTTTT. Encoded protein: CASSPFRDRGEKLFF.

This clonotype occurred a few times. The V call is TRBV13, the J call TRBJ1-1; D call uncertain. The CDR3 length is 13 residues. Germline CDR1 reads PRHDT; CDR2 reads FYEKMQ (reference sequence). Trimming took off 6 bases at V and 2 bases at J, with 10 bases between the two ends. The CDR3 sequence is CASRTDTNTEAFF. CDR3 bases: TGTGCCAGCAGAACTGACACAAACACTGAAGCTTTCTTT.

With regard to this clonotype: This likely comes from a read error, as the CDR3 has no conserved phenylalanine or tryptophan at its end. This chain uses TRBV2 with TRBJ1-3; the D is unclear. Trimming removed 6 bases from V and 4 bases from J, with 10 bases in between. The germline CDR1 and CDR2 sequences are SNHLY and FYNNEI. CDR3 length equals 13 residues. Here the CDR3 reads CASSLDLGNTIYL. CDR3 bases: TGTGCCAGCAGCTTGGACCTCGGAAACACCATATATCTT.

This clonotype has at least ten counts. J is TRBJ1-2 and V is TRBV28; D not resolved. The germline gives CDR1 MDHEN, CDR2 SYDVKM. The CDR3 loop spans 12 amino acids. V was trimmed by 10 bases and J by 2 bases, leaving 11 bases between them. The DNA for the CDR3 is TGTGCCATCAAAGCCGGGAACTATGGCTACACCTTC. The encoded protein is CAIKAGNYGYTF.

This chain links TRBV18 with TRBJ1-5; possible D gene TRBD1, 5 bases. Looked up from germline, CDR1 is KGHSH and CDR2 is LQKENI. CDR3 length equals 13 residues. With 5 bases removed from V and 4 bases from J, the gap between germline ends came to 9 bases. CDR3 amino acids: CASSTGWNQPQHF. CDR3 DNA: TGTGCCAGCTCAACAGGCTGGAATCAGCCCCAGCATTTT.

At least ten counts were recorded for this clonotype. The chain carries TRBV12-3 or TRBV12-4 and TRBJ1-2, with TRBD1 as a possible D gene (5 bases). With 8 bases removed from V and 0 bases from J, the gap between germline ends came to 10 bases. There are 13 residues in the CDR3. The CDR3 DNA is TGTGCCAGCGCAGGGTTGTCTAACTATGGCTACACCTTC. Translation: CASAGLSNYGYTF.

The rearrangement links TRBV12-3 or TRBV12-4 to TRBJ2-1; D is perhaps TRBD1 (7 bases). The CDR3 totals 14 residues. Trimming took 3 bases from V and 6 from J, leaving 12 bases between them. The CDR3 coding sequence is TGTGCCAGCAGTTTTTCTCAGGGGGGCAATGAGCAGTTCTTC. This translates into CASSFSQGGNEQFF.